This T cell receptor (beta chain) is drawn from a study of T-cell reconstitution after alpha-beta-depleted transplantation in children. Unique molecular identifiers featured in how the TCRbeta library was prepared. Each CDR3 protein is one row after TCRdb ran MiXCR on the PCR reads. Here the sample spans approximately 490,000 distinct CDR3 sequences, roughly an eighth being singletons. The TCR comes from a human donor who donated a stem cell graft to a child with combined immunodeficiency. The sample in question was PBMCs from the stem cell graft donor, obtained from the stem cell graft.

CDR3 region: CAISDPLSEGAGYEQYF. The CDR3 DNA reads TGTGCCATCAGTGACCCCCTTAGCGAGGGGGCAGGCTACGAGCAGTACTTC. This rearrangement joins TRBV10-3 to TRBJ2-7; 7 bases line up with TRBD1. Unmatched junction bases numbered 14, after V lost 3 bases and J lost 3 bases. CDR1 and CDR2 (germline): ENHRY, SYGVKD. The CDR3 extends over 17 amino acids.